This TCR beta chain was recovered during a study of T-cell reconstitution after alpha-beta-depleted transplantation in children. The TCRbeta library was prepared with unique molecular identifiers. TCRdb reanalysed the PCR reads using MiXCR and keeps one entry per CDR3 protein. This sample has 600,000 to 700,000 distinct CDR3 sequences; 16% occur once, and the top ten carry 1.1%. This clonotype was counted at least ten times. The receptor's source is a human donor who donated a stem cell graft to a child with acute myeloid leukemia. Material: PBMCs from the stem cell graft donor, obtained from the stem cell graft.

CDR3 sequence: CSARDPWRKATNEKLFF. CDR3 sequence (DNA): TGCAGTGCTAGAGACCCCTGGAGGAAGGCAACTAATGAAAAACTGTTTTTT. The chain joins TRBV20-1 to TRBJ1-4; the D is unclear. Germline assignment: CDR1 DFQATT and CDR2 SNEGSKA (reference sequence). Deletions cut 0 bases from V and 0 bases from J, with 14 bases between. The CDR3 extends over 17 amino acids.